The 5 T cell receptor beta chains listed next were all sequenced from one sample in a study of blood T cells in healthy people across ages. Together with a sample-barcoded 5' primer, a J-beta primer mix was included in a second PCR lasting roughly 7 to 11 cycles. TCRdb called the 5' RACE reads again in MiXCR, with one record for every CDR3 protein. The sample has about 1.6 million distinct CDR3 sequences; about 35% are singletons. The sample consisted of blood. The receptors come from a woman aged 30 to 39 in good health.

This chain connects TRBV6-1 to TRBJ2-1, with D uncertain. Trimming took off 2 bases at V and 9 bases at J, with 20 bases between the two ends. Per germline, CDR1 MNHNS and CDR2 SASEGT. The CDR3 contains 16 residues. CDR3 amino acids: CASSEQLTTAPGEQFF. The CDR3 nucleotides are TGTGCCAGCAGTGAACAGCTCACCACCGCCCCCGGTGAGCAGTTCTTC.

The DNA of the CDR3 is TGTGCCAGCAGCTTCGGTTCCCGTGATTGGGAGACCCAGTTCTTC. It codes for CASSFGSRDWETQFF. The V call is TRBV7-9, the J call TRBJ2-1, with a possible D match to TRBD2 (5 bases). Trimming shortened V by 3 bases and J by 13 bases, and 22 bases separated the two germline ends. In germline, CDR1 is SEHNR, CDR2 FQNEAQ (reference sequence). This CDR3 is 15 amino acids long.

The chain uses TRBV6-6 and TRBJ2-5, with D possibly TRBD2 on 6 matching bases. The V gene's germline CDR1 is MNHNY and CDR2 SVGAGI (reference sequence). The CDR3 has 12 residues. CDR3: CASNAREETQYF. DNA for the CDR3: TGTGCTTCAAACGCCCGGGAGGAGACCCAGTACTTC.

The rearrangement joins TRBV6-2 or TRBV6-3 to TRBJ2-1; 11 positions agree with TRBD2. The germline V gene encodes CDR1 MNHEY and CDR2 SVGEGT. After removal of 7 bases from V and 5 bases from J, the junction contained 10 bases not matched to a gene. This CDR3 has 16 residues. CDR3 loop: CASTPQLTSGDNEQFF. In DNA form, the CDR3 reads TGTGCCAGCACCCCGCAACTGACTAGCGGGGACAATGAGCAGTTCTTC.

This clonotype was counted between two and nine times. This rearrangement joins TRBV6-1 to TRBJ2-5; TRBD1 is a possible D gene (6 bases). This CDR3 contains 18 residues. The V gene lost 5 bases and the J gene lost 5 bases, with 27 bases spanning the gap. Germline-derived CDR1 and CDR2 are MNHNS and SASEGT. The CDR3 region is CASSTLDSSVGETETQYF. The CDR3 region has the DNA TGTGCCAGCAGTACCTTGGACAGCTCAGTGGGTGAAACGGAGACCCAGTACTTC.